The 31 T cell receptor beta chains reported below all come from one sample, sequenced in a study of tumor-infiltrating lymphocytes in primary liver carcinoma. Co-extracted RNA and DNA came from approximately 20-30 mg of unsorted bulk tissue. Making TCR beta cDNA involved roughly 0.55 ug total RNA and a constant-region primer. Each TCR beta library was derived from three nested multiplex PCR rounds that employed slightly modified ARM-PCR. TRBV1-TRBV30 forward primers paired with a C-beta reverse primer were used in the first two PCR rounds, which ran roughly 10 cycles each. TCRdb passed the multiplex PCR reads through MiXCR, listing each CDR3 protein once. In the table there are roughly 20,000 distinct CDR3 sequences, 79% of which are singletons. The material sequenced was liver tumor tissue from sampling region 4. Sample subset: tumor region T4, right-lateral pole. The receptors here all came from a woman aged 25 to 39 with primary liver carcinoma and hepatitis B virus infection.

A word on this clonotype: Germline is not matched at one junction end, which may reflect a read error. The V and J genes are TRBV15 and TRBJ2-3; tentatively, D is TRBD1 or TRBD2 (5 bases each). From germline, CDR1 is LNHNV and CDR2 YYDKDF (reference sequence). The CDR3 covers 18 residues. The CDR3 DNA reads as TGTGCCACCGGCAGGGCAAATCGGGACCGCCCACCCTGGGATACGCAGTATTTT. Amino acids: CATGRANRDRPPWDTQYF. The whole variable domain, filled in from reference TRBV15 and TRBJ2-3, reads DAMVIQNPRYQVTQFGKPVTLSCSQTLNHNVMYWYQQKSSQAPKLLFHYYDKDFNNEADTPDNFQSRRPNTSFCFLDIRSPGLGDTAMYLCATGRANRDRPPWDTQYFGPGTRLTVL.

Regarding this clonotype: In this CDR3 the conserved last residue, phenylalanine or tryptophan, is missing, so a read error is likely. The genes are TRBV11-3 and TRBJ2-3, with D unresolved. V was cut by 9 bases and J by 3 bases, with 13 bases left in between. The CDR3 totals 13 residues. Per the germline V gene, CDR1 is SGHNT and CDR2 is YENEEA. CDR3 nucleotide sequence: TGTGCCAGTAGTAAAGAATCTACAGATACGCAGTATTTG. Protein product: CASSKESTDTQYL.

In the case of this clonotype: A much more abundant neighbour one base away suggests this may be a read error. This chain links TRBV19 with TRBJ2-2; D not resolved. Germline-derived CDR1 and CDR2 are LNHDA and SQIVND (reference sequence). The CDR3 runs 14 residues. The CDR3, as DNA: TGTGCCAGTAGTAACCGTAGGAACGCCGGGGAGCTGTTTTTT. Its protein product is CASSNRRNAGELFF.

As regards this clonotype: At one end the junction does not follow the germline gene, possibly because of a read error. Written as DNA, the CDR3 is TGTGCCAGCAGCAGGGGGATAGGGACAGTCGTCTACAAGCAATACTTC. It yields the protein CASSRGIGTVVYKQYF. The V gene is TRBV11-3, the J gene TRBJ2-7; 7 bases agree with TRBD1. There are 16 residues in the CDR3. CDR1 SGHNT and CDR2 YENEEA come from the germline V gene.

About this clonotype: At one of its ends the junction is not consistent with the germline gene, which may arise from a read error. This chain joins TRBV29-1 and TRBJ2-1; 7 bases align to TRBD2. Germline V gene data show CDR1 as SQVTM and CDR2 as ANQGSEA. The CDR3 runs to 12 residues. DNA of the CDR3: TGCCGCGTCGTGGTGTGGGAGGGCCGAATGTTCTTC. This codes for CRVVVWEGRMFF.

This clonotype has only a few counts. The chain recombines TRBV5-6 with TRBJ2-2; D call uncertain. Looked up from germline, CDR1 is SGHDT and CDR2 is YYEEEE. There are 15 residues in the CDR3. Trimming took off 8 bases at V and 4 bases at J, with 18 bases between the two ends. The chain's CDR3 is CASSLASRVTGELFF. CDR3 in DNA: TGTGCCAGTAGTTTAGCATCCAGAGTCACCGGGGAGCTGTTTTTT.

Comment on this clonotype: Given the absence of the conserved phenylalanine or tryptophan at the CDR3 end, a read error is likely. CDR3 sequence reads: CACSQDIGAGVSNEQFI. CDR3 DNA: TGTGCCTGCAGCCAAGATATCGGAGCGGGAGTGAGCAATGAGCAGTTCATC. The V and J genes are TRBV4-2 and TRBJ2-1; 8 nucleotides align to TRBD2. CDR1 and CDR2 from the germline V gene are LGHNA and YNFKEQ. The CDR3 runs 17 residues.

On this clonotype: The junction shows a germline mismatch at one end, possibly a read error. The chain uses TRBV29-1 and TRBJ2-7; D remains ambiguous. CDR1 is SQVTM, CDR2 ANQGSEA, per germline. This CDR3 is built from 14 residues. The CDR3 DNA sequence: TGCAGCGTTGAAGGTGAATGCAGCTCCTATGAGCAGTACTTC. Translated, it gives CSVEGECSSYEQYF.

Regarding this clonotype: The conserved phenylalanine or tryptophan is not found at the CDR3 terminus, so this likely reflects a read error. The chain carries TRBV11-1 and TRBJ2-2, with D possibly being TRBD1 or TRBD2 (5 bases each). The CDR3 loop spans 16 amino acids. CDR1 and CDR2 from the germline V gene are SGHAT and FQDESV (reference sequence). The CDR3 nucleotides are TGTGCCAACAGCAGGGTTATGGTGGGAGTGTCCGGGGAGCTGTTTTTA. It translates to CANSRVMVGVSGELFL.

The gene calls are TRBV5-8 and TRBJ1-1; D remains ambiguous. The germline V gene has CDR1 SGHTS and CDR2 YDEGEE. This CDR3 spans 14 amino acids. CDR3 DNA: TGTGTCATCGGAGGAGGAGGTCGCCACACTGAAGCTTTCTTT. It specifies CVIGGGGRHTEAFF. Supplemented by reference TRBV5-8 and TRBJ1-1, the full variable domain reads EAGVTQSPTHLIKTRGQQATLRCSPISGHTSVYWYQQALGLGLQFLLWYDEGEERNRGNFPPRFSGRQFPNYSSELNVNALELEDSALYLCVIGGGGRHTEAFFGQGTRLTVV.

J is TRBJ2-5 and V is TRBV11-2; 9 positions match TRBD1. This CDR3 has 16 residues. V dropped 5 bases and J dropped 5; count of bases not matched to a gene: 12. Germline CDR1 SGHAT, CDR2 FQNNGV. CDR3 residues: CASSTRTGGVNETQYF. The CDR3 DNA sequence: TGTGCCAGCAGCACAAGAACAGGGGGCGTGAATGAGACCCAGTACTTC.

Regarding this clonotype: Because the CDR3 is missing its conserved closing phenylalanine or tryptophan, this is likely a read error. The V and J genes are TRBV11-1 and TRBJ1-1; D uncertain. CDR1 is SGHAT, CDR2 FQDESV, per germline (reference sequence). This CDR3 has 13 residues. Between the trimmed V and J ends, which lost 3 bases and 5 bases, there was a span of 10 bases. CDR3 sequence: CASSFRLDTEAFL. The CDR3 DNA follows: TGTGCCAGCAGCTTCCGGCTGGATACTGAAGCTTTCCTT.

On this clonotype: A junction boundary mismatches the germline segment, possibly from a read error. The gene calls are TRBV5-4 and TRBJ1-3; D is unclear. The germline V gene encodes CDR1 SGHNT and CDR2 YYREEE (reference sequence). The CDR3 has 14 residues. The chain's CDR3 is CANSRTGPENTIYF. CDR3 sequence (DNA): TGTGCCAACAGCCGGACTGGGCCTGAAAACACCATATATTTT.

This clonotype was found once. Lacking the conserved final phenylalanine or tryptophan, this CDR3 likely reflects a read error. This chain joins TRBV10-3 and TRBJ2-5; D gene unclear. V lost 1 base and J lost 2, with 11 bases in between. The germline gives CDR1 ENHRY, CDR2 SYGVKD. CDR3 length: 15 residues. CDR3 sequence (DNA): TGTGCCATCAGTGAGTATGTTACCAGACAAGAGACCCAGTACTTA. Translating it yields CAISEYVTRQETQYL.

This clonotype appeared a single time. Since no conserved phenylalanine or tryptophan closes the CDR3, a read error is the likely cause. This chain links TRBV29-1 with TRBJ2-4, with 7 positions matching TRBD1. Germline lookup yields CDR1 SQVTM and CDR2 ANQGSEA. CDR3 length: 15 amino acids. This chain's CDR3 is CRVTGPPGLQSIQYL. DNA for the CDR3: TGTAGAGTGACAGGGCCCCCGGGGCTACAAAGCATTCAGTACCTC.

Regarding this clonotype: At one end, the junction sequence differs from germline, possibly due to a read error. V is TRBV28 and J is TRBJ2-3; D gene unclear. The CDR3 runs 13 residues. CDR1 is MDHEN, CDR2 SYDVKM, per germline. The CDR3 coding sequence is TGTGCCAACAGTTTTAACAGCGATGATACGCAGTACTTT. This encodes CANSFNSDDTQYF.

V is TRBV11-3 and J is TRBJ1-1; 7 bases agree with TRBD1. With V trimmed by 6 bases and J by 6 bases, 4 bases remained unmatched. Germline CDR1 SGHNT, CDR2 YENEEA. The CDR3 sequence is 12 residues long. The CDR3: CASSQTGSEAFF. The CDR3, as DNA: TGTGCCAGCAGTCAGACAGGGTCTGAAGCTTTCTTT. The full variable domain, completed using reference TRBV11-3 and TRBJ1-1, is EAGVVQSPRYKIIEKKQPVAFWCNPISGHNTLYWYLQNLGQGPELLIRYENEEAVDDSQLPKDRFSAERLKGVDSTLKIQPAELGDSAVYLCASSQTGSEAFFGQGTRLTVV.

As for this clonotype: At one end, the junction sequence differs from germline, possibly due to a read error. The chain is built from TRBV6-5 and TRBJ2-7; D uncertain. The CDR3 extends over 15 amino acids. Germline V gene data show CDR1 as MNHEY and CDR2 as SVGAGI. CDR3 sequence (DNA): TGTGCAAGCAGTTACAATGACATCAGCTCCTACGAGCAGTACTTC. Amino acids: CASSYNDISSYEQYF.

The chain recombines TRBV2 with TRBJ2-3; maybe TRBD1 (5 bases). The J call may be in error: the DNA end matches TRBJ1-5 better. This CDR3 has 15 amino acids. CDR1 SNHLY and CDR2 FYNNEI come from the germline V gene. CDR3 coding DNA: TGTGCCAGCGCTAGCGGGACGGCGAGCACAGATACACAGCATTTT. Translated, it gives CASASGTASTDTQHF.

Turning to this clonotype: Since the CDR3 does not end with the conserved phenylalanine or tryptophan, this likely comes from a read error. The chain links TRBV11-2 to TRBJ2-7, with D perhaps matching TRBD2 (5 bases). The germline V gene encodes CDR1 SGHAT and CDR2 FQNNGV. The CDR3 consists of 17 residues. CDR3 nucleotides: TGTGTCGGCAGCTTAGGAGGTACAGCTCTGAGCTCCTACGAGCAGTACCTC. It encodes CVGSLGGTALSSYEQYL.

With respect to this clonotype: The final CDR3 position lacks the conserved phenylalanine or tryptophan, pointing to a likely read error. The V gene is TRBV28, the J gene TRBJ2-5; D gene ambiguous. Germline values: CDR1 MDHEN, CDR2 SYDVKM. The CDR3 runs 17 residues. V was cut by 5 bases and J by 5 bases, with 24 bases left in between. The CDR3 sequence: CASSPRARASLSETQYS. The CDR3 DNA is TGTGCCAGCAGTCCCCGGGCCCGGGCTAGTCTCTCGGAGACCCAGTACTCC.

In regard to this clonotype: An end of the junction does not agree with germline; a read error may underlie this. CDR3 DNA: TGTGCCAGGAGCTTAGATCTGGCAAGGAGCTCCTACGATGAGCAGTTCTTC. Translated, it gives CARSLDLARSSYDEQFF. The chain recombines TRBV11-3 with TRBJ2-1; D call uncertain. Per the germline V gene, CDR1 is SGHNT and CDR2 is YENEEA. This CDR3 has 17 amino acids.

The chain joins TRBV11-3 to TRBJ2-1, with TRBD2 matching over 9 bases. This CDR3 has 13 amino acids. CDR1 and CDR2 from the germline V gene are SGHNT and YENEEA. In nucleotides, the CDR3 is TGTGTCGGCGATAGCGGGAGTGGAAATGAGCAGTTCTTC. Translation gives CVGDSGSGNEQFF.

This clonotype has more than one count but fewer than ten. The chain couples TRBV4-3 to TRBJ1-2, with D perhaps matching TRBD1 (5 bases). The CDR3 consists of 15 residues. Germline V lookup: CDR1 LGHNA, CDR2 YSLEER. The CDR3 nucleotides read TGCGTTAGCAGCCAAGATTGGGGCAGGGTGAGTGGCTACACCTTC. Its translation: CVSSQDWGRVSGYTF.

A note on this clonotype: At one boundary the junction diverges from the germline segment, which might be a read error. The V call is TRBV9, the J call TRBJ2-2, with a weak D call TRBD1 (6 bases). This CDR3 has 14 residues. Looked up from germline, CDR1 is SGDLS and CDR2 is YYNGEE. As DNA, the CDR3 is TGTGCCAGCAGCGTCAAACAGGGCACCGGGGAGCTGTTTTTC. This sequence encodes CASSVKQGTGELFF. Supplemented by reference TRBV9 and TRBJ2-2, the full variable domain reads DSGVTQTPKHLITATGQRVTLRCSPRSGDLSVYWYQQSLDQGLQFLIQYYNGEERAKGNILERFSAQQFPDLHSELNLSSLELGDSALYFCASSVKQGTGELFFGEGSRLTVL.

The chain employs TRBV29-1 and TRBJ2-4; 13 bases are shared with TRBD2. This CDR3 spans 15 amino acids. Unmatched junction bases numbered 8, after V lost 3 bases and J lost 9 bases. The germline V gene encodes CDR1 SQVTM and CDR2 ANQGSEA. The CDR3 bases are TGCAGCGTTGACGGACTAGCGGGAGAGGCGACCATTCAGTACTTC. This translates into CSVDGLAGEATIQYF. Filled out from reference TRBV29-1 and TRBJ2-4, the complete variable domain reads SAVISQKPSRDICQRGTSLTIQCQVDSQVTMMFWYRQQPGQSLTLIATANQGSEATYESGFVIDKFPISRPNLTFSTLTVSNMSPEDSSIYLCSVDGLAGEATIQYFGAGTRLSVL.

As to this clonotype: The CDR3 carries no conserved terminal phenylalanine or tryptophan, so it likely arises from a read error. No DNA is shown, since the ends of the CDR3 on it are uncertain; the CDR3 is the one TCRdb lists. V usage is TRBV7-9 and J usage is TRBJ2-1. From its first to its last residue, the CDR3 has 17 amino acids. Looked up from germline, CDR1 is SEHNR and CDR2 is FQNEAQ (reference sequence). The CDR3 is CASSLVFGGSSYNEQLL.

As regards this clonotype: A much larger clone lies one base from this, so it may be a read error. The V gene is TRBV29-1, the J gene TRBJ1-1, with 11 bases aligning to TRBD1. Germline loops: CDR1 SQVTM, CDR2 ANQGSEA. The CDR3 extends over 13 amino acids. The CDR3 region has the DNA TGCAGCGTAACGGACAGGGGGCACACTGAATCTTTCTTT. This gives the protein CSVTDRGHTESFF.

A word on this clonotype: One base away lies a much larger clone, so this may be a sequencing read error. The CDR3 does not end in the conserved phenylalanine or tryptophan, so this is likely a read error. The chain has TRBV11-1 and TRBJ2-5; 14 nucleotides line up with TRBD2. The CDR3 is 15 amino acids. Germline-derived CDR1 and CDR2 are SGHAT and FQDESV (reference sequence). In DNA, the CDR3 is TGTGCCAGCAACCTCACGGGACTAGCGGGAGAGTCCCAGTACTCC. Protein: CASNLTGLAGESQYS.

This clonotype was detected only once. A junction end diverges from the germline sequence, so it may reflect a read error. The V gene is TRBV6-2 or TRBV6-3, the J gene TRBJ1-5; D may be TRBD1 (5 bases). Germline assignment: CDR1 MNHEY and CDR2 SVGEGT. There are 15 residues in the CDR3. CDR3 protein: CAGSYQTASNRPQHF. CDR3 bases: TGTGCCGGTAGCTACCAGACAGCCAGCAATCGGCCCCAGCATTTT.

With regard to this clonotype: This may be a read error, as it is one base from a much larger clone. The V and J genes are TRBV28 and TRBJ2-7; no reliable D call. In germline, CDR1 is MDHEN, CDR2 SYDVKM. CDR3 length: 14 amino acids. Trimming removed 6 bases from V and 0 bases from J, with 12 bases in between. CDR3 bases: TGTGCCAGCAGGGACGCGGTGAGCTCCTACGAGCAGTACTTC. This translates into CASRDAVSSYEQYF.